The 3 T cell receptor beta chains below come from one sample, sequenced in a study of blood T cell repertoires in COVID-19. Only in-frame clones appear in the TCRdb table, and some are missing; sequencing was by immunoSEQ multiplex PCR. The sample holds about 75,000 clones, about 88% seen once. Sequenced: peripheral blood. The receptors were sampled from a human donor in a cohort sampled during active COVID-19.

This rearrangement joins TRBV2 to TRBJ1-6, with TRBD1 matching 7 bases. The CDR3 runs to 16 residues. The V segment lost 8 bases and the J segment 9 bases; nucleotides outside the gene matches: 16. Germline lookup yields CDR1 SNHLY and CDR2 FYNNEI. CDR3 in DNA: TGTGCCAGCTTGGTGATGCGGGACAGTCCTTCTTCACCCCTCCACTTT. Translating it yields CASLVMRDSPSSPLHF.

This clone has more than one count but fewer than ten. The V and J genes are TRBV4-2 and TRBJ1-4; possibly TRBD1 for D (5 bases). The CDR3 totals 15 residues. Germline loops: CDR1 LGHNA, CDR2 YNFKEQ. The V gene lost 4 bases and the J gene lost 6 bases, with 15 bases spanning the gap. The CDR3 DNA sequence: TGTGCCAGCAGCCCTTCAGAGGGGAGGTATGAAAAACTGTTTTTT. Its translation is CASSPSEGRYEKLFF.

The V call is TRBV5-1, the J call TRBJ1-3; unclear D gene. The CDR3 has 13 amino acids. V lost 4 bases to trimming and J lost 3 bases, with 8 bases between them. The V gene's germline CDR1 is SGHRS and CDR2 YFSETQ. The CDR3 sequence is CASSLSDGNTIYF. Here the CDR3 DNA reads TGCGCCAGCAGCCTTTCAGATGGAAACACCATATATTTT.